The 7 T cell receptor beta chains given below trace back to one sample, sequenced in a study of response to subunit inactivated influenza vaccine (dated by TCRdb to 2017 to 2018). The method behind the library was RT-PCR. Sequenced on an Illumina HiSeq 2500. TCRdb trimmed the raw reads at Q25, called clones with MiXCR and kept productive beta chains. When rows share a CDR3 protein, they turn into one entry using the most common DNA and genes. The sample has more than 700,000 distinct CDR3 sequences on record, 20% to 25% of them singletons. Of the sample, approximately 10% is held by the ten largest clones. Material: PBMCs from blood, obtained more than 4 days after vaccination. These receptors all come from a man aged 50 to 59 who received an inactivated influenza vaccine. Donor details come from another sample of the same person, matched by shared clones.

The rearrangement uses TRBV24-1 and TRBJ2-1; D possibly corresponds to TRBD1 (5 bases). Trimming pared 4 bases from V and 6 bases from J, leaving 12 bases between. Germline V gene lookup returns CDR1 KGHDR and CDR2 SFDVKD. The CDR3 is 14 amino acids. The CDR3 DNA reads TGTGCCACCAGTGACCCAGGGCCGGGCAATGAGCAGTTCTTC. Its translation: CATSDPGPGNEQFF.

The chain is built from TRBV4-3 and TRBJ2-1; tentative D call: TRBD2 (6 bases). Trimming took 4 bases from V and 5 from J, leaving 15 bases between them. Germline CDR1 and CDR2: LGHNA and YSLEER. The CDR3 has 15 amino acids. CDR3 sequence (DNA): TGCGCCAGCAGCCCATCGGAGCGGGCCGACAATGAGCAGTTCTTC. Amino acid sequence: CASSPSERADNEQFF.

This rearrangement joins TRBV6-2 or TRBV6-3 to TRBJ1-2; TRBD1 might be the D (5 bases). V lost 6 bases to trimming and J lost 7 bases, with 21 bases between them. Germline assignment: CDR1 MNHEY and CDR2 SVGEGT. The CDR3 runs 15 residues. CDR3 amino acids: CASSFMPGRKPGYTF. In DNA, the CDR3 is TGTGCCAGCAGCTTCATGCCGGGACGGAAGCCTGGCTACACCTTC.

The CDR3 nucleotides are TGTGCCAGCAGCCCACGAAAAGCACCGGGATATGAGACCCAGTACTTC. Protein product: CASSPRKAPGYETQYF. The rearrangement joins TRBV7-9 to TRBJ2-5; possible D gene TRBD2, 5 bases. Per the germline V gene, CDR1 is SEHNR and CDR2 is FQNEAQ (reference sequence). Trimming stripped 5 bases from V and 5 bases from J, with 21 bases between. The CDR3 covers 16 residues.

There are many counts of this clonotype. V usage is TRBV14 and J usage is TRBJ2-1; 7 bases are shared with TRBD2. V shed 2 bases and J 3 bases; nucleotides not matched to a gene: 13. Per germline, CDR1 SGHDN and CDR2 FVKESK. The CDR3 covers 18 residues. The CDR3 sequence: CASSQPSNWRGSYNEQFF. For the CDR3, the DNA is TGTGCCAGCAGCCAACCGAGCAACTGGCGGGGGAGCTACAATGAGCAGTTCTTC.

This clonotype was picked up a small number of times. The genes are TRBV5-1 and TRBJ1-2; tentative D call: TRBD1 (5 bases). Between the trimmed V and J ends, which lost 1 base and 8 bases, there was a span of 15 bases. This CDR3 is built from 14 residues. Per the germline V gene, CDR1 is SGHRS and CDR2 is YFSETQ. The CDR3 region is CASSLSVGGRGYTF. For the CDR3, the DNA is TGCGCCAGCAGCTTGTCCGTCGGGGGACGGGGCTACACCTTC.

This clonotype has just a few counts. The CDR3 DNA reads TGTGCCAGCAGCTTAAGCCAGCGGTCCTACAATGAGCAGTTCTTC. It is translated as CASSLSQRSYNEQFF. The rearrangement joins TRBV7-2 to TRBJ2-1; perhaps TRBD2 as D (5 bases). Trimming took off 2 bases at V and 1 base at J, with 9 bases between the two ends. This CDR3 spans 15 amino acids. Germline CDR1 and CDR2: SGHTA and FQGNSA.